These 22 T cell receptor beta chains were all obtained from the same sample, sequenced in a study of CXCR3-negative and CXCR3-positive naive CD8 T cells. General study results and limits: A higher hydrophobicity marked the TRB CDR3s of CXCR3-positive naive cells versus CXCR3-negative naive cells.

With UMI labels, 5' RACE was used to prepare the TRB cDNA libraries. With the 5' RACE reads reprocessed, TCRdb shows one record per CDR3 protein and no DNA. The sample spans about 130,000 distinct CDR3 sequences; the ten largest clones claim over 0.35%. Their antigens are not known. Material for sequencing was naive CXCR3+ CD8+ T cells from blood. Subset meaning: CD45RO-CCR7+CD27+CD95- naive CD8+ T cells expressing CXCR3 (TNR3+). The receptors shown here come from a human donor in good health. Some clones in this sample may be carry-over from other donors' samples.

This chain links TRBV7-9 with TRBJ2-1; TCRdb reports TRBD1, a call that lacks DNA to check it against. Germline V CDR1 and CDR2: SEHNR, FQNEAQ (reference sequence). The CDR3 loop spans 17 amino acids. CDR3 loop: CASSFPQGTVAHNEQFF. The whole variable domain, filled in from reference TRBV7-9 and TRBJ2-1, reads DTGVSQNPRHKITKRGQNVTFRCDPISEHNRLYWYRQTLGQGPEFLTYFQNEAQLEKSRLLSDRFSAERPKGSFSTLEIQRTEQGDSAMYLCASSFPQGTVAHNEQFFGPGTRLTVL.

This chain connects TRBV29-1 to TRBJ2-7. Looked up from germline, CDR1 is SQVTM and CDR2 is ANQGSEA. The CDR3 has 12 residues. This chain's CDR3 is CSVEYRAGQQYF.

The gene calls are TRBV7-6 and TRBJ2-1. From germline, CDR1 is SGHVS and CDR2 FNYEAQ. This CDR3 contains 14 residues. CDR3: CASSLGLADNEQFF.

This rearrangement joins TRBV28 to TRBJ1-6. The CDR3 loop spans 13 amino acids. CDR1 and CDR2 (germline): MDHEN, SYDVKM. The chain's CDR3 is CASSLLRDSPLHF. The full variable domain, its missing parts supplied by reference TRBV28 and TRBJ1-6, is DVKVTQSSRYLVKRTGEKVFLECVQDMDHENMFWYRQDPGLGLRLIYFSYDVKMKEKGDIPEGYSVSREKKERFSLILESASTNQTSMYLCASSLLRDSPLHFGNGTRLTVT.

This chain links TRBV7-7 with TRBJ2-2; absent DNA, TCRdb's TRBD2 call cannot be checked. The CDR3 loop spans 17 amino acids. In germline, CDR1 is SSHAT, CDR2 FNYEAQ (reference sequence). This CDR3 reads CASTTNGLEGGSGELFF.

The chain carries TRBV14 and TRBJ2-5; TCRdb's D gene call, TRBD1, goes unchecked for lack of DNA. This CDR3 is built from 15 residues. The germline CDR1 and CDR2 sequences are SGHDN and FVKESK. The chain's CDR3 is CASSQATGGRETQYF.

V usage is TRBV7-2 and J usage is TRBJ2-7; lacking DNA, the TRBD1 call made by TCRdb goes unchecked. Germline V gene sequence: CDR1 SGHTA, CDR2 FQGNSA. The CDR3 totals 14 residues. The CDR3 spells CASSWGFGGDEQYF.

The chain combines TRBV10-2 with TRBJ2-7; TCRdb reports TRBD1, a call that lacks DNA to check it against. The CDR3 has 15 amino acids. Germline CDR1 reads WSHSY; CDR2 reads SAAADI. The CDR3 region is CASSAKTGITYEQYF.

The V and J genes are TRBV2 and TRBJ2-1; TCRdb calls TRBD1, which cannot be checked without DNA. The CDR3 loop spans 15 amino acids. Germline CDR1 and CDR2: SNHLY and FYNNEI. The CDR3 region is CASSVGRLGYNEQFF.

This chain connects TRBV27 to TRBJ2-7; checking the TCRdb D call of TRBD2 is not possible without DNA. This CDR3 spans 16 amino acids. Germline CDR1 reads MNHEY; CDR2 reads SMNVEV (reference sequence). The CDR3 loop reads CASSTKGLAAYYEQYF.

The V call is TRBV28, the J call TRBJ2-1; TCRdb's D call, TRBD1, is unchecked because there is no DNA. The CDR3 runs to 14 residues. The germline CDR1 and CDR2 sequences are MDHEN and SYDVKM. The CDR3 region is CASSFPDGNNEQFF.

This sequence joins TRBV7-9 and TRBJ2-7; checking the TCRdb D call of TRBD2 is not possible without DNA. The CDR3 totals 14 residues. CDR1 SEHNR and CDR2 FQNEAQ come from the germline V gene (reference sequence). The CDR3: CASSPALADYEQYF. The whole variable domain, remainder taken from reference TRBV7-9 and TRBJ2-7, is DTGVSQNPRHKITKRGQNVTFRCDPISEHNRLYWYRQTLGQGPEFLTYFQNEAQLEKSRLLSDRFSAERPKGSFSTLEIQRTEQGDSAMYLCASSPALADYEQYFGPGTRLTVT.

The CDR3 protein is CASSQDQGQGQPQHF. The V and J genes are TRBV4-1 and TRBJ1-5; no DNA is available, so the TRBD1 call from TCRdb remains unchecked. Germline V CDR1 and CDR2: MGHRA, YSYEKL. This CDR3 has 15 amino acids.

V gene TRBV27 combines with J gene TRBJ2-1; TCRdb lists TRBD1, though no DNA is available to test this call. Germline assignment: CDR1 MNHEY and CDR2 SMNVEV (reference sequence). This CDR3 has 13 amino acids. CDR3 protein: CASSSRTGDEQFF.

The J gene is TRBJ2-3, the V gene TRBV28; checking the TCRdb D call of TRBD2 is not possible without DNA. Germline CDR1 is MDHEN and CDR2 is SYDVKM. CDR3 length equals 20 residues. The CDR3 spells CASSPGDYPSQGGLTDTQYF. Full variable domain (remainder filled in from reference TRBV28 and TRBJ2-3): DVKVTQSSRYLVKRTGEKVFLECVQDMDHENMFWYRQDPGLGLRLIYFSYDVKMKEKGDIPEGYSVSREKKERFSLILESASTNQTSMYLCASSPGDYPSQGGLTDTQYFGPGTRLTVL.

The chain joins TRBV11-2 to TRBJ2-5. The CDR3 contains 14 residues. Per the germline V gene, CDR1 is SGHAT and CDR2 is FQNNGV. CDR3 protein: CASSLEDRQETQYF.

The chain employs TRBV19 and TRBJ1-5. In germline, CDR1 is LNHDA, CDR2 SQIVND (reference sequence). The CDR3 runs 15 residues. The CDR3 sequence: CASSPDGVGNQPQHF.

The chain couples TRBV21-1 to TRBJ2-1. TRBV21-1 is an annotated pseudogene. The CDR3 sequence is 13 residues long. CDR3 sequence reads: CASSKGSSDEQFF.

The J gene is TRBJ2-2, the V gene TRBV7-9. Germline CDR1 reads SEHNR; CDR2 reads FQNEAQ (reference sequence). CDR3 length: 14 residues. The CDR3 loop is CASSEVSSPGELFF.

CDR3 loop: CASSATSGSSTGELFF. The chain has TRBV7-9 and TRBJ2-2; checking the TCRdb D call of TRBD2 is not possible without DNA. Germline-derived CDR1 and CDR2 are SEHNR and FQNEAQ (reference sequence). The CDR3 totals 16 residues.

V gene TRBV12-3 or TRBV12-4 combines with J gene TRBJ2-3; TCRdb's D gene call, TRBD1, goes unchecked for lack of DNA. There are 16 residues in the CDR3. The CDR3: CASASGTGDSTDTQYF.

This sequence joins TRBV4-3 and TRBJ2-2; TCRdb gives TRBD1 as the D gene, but with no DNA this cannot be confirmed. This CDR3 spans 14 amino acids. CDR1 is LGHNA and CDR2 is YSLEER in the germline V gene. The CDR3 protein is CASSPQDRTGELFF.